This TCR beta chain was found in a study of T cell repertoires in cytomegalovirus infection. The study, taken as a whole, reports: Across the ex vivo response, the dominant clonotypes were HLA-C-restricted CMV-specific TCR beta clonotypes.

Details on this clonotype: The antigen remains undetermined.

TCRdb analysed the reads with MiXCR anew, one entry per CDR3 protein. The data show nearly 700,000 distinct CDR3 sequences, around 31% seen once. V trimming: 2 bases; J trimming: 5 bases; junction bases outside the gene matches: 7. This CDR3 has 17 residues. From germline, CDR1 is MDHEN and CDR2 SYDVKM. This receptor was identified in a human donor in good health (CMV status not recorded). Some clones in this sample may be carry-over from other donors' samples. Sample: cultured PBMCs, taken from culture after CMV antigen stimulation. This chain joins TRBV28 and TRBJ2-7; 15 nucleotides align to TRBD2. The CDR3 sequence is CASSLSFGTSGRNEQYF. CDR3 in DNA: TGTGCCAGCAGTTTAAGTTTCGGGACTAGCGGGAGGAACGAGCAGTACTTC.